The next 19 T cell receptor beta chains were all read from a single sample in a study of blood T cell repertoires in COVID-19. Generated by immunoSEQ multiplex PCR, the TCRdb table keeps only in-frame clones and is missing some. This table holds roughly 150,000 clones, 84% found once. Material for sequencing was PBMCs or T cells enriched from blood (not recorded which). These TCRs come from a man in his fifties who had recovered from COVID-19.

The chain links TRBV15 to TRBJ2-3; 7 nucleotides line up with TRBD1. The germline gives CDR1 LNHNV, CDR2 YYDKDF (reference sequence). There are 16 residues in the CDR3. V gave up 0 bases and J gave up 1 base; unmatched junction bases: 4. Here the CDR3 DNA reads TGTGCCACCAGCAGAGAGGTAACAGGGGGCACAGATACGCAGTATTTT. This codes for CATSREVTGGTDTQYF.

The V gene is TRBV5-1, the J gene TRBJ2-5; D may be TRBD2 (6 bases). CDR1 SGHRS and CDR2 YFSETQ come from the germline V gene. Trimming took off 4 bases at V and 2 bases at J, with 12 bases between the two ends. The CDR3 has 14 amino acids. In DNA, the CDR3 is TGCGCCAGCAGCCGGGACTCTCAACAAGAGACCCAGTACTTC. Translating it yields CASSRDSQQETQYF.

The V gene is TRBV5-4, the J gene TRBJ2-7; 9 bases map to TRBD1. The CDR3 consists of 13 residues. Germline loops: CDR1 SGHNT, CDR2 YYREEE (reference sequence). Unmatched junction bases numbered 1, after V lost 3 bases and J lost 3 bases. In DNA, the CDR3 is TGTGCCAGCAGCTCGGGACAGGGCTACGAGCAGTACTTC. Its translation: CASSSGQGYEQYF.

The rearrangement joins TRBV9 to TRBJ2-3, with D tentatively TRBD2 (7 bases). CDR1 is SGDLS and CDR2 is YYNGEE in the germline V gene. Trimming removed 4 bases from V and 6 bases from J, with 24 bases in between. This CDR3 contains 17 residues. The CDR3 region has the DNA TGTGCCAGCAGCCCCACTCACGTGGGGGGGCACAGGGATACGCAGTATTTT. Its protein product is CASSPTHVGGHRDTQYF.

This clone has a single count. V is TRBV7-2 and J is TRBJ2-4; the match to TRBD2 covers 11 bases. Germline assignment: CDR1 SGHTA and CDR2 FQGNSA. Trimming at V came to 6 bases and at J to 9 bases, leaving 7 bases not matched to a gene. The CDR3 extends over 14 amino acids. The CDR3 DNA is TGTGCCAGCAGGGATAGCGGGGGGGATCTCATTCAGTACTTC. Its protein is CASRDSGGDLIQYF.

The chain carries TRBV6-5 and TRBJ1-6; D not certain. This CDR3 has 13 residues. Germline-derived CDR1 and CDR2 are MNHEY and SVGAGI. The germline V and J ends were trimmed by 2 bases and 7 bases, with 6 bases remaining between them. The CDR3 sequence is CASSYLQNSPLHF. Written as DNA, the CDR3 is TGTGCCAGCAGTTACCTTCAGAATTCACCCCTCCACTTT.

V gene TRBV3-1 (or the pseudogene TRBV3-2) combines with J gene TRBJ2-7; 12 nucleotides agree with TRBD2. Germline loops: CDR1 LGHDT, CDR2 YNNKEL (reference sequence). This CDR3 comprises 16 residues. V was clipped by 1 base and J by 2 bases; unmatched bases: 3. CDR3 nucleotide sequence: TGTGCCAGCAGCCAAGGGACTAGCGGGGATGCCTACGAGCAGTACTTC. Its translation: CASSQGTSGDAYEQYF.

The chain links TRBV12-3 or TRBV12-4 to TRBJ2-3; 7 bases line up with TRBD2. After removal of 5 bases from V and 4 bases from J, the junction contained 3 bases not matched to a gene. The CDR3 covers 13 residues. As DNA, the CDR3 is TGTGCCAGCAGTGGGGGGGGTTCAGATACGCAGTATTTT. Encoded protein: CASSGGGSDTQYF.

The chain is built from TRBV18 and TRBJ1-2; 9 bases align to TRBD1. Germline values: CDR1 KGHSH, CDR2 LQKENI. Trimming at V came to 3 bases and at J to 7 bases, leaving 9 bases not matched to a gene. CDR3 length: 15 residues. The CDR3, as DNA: TGTGCCAGCTCACCGACCGGGACAGGGACTTCTGGCTACACCTTC. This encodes CASSPTGTGTSGYTF.

CDR3 coding DNA: TGTGCCTGGAGTGGGACAGGGCAAATCGGCACCATATATTTT. This translates into CAWSGTGQIGTIYF. V usage is TRBV30 and J usage is TRBJ1-3; 8 bases are a match to TRBD1. Per the germline V gene, CDR1 is GTSNPN and CDR2 is SVGIG (reference sequence). CDR3 length: 14 residues. V was pared by 1 base and J by 9 bases, with 8 bases of the junction left unmatched.

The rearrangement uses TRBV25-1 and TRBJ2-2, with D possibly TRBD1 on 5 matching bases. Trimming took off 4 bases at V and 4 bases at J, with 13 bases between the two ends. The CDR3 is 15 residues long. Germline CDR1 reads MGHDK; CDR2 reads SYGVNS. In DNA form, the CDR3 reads TGTGCCAGCAGTGTCCCAGGGCCGGGCACCGGGGAGCTGTTTTTT. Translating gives CASSVPGPGTGELFF. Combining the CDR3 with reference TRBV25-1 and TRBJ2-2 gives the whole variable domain EADIYQTPRYLVIGTGKKITLECSQTMGHDKMYWYQQDPGMELHLIHYSYGVNSTEKGDLSSESTVSRIRTEHFPLTLESARPSHTSQYLCASSVPGPGTGELFFGEGSRLTVL.

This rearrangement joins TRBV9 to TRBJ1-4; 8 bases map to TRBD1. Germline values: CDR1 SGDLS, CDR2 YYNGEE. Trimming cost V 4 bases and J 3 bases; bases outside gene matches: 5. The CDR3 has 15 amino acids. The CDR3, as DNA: TGTGCCAGCAGCCCCCGGGACAGGTCTAATGAAAAACTGTTTTTT. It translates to CASSPRDRSNEKLFF.

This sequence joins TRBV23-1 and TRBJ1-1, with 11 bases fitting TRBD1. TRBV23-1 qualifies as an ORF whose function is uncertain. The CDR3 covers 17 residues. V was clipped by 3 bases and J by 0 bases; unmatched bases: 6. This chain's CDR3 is CASSHTGQGAMNTEAFF. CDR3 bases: TGCGCCAGCAGTCACACCGGACAGGGGGCCATGAACACTGAAGCTTTCTTT.

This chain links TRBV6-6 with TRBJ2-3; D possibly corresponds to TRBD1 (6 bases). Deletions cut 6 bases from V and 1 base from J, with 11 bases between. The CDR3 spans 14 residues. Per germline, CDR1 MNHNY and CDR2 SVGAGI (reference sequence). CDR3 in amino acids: CASSLGQGTDTQYF. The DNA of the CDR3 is TGTGCCAGCAGCTTGGGACAAGGCACAGATACGCAGTATTTT.

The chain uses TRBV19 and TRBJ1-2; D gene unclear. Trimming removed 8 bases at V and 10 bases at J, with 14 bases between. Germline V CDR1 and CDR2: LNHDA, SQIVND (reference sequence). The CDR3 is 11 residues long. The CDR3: CASQTRALYTF. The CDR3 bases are TGTGCCAGTCAAACCCGAGCACTCTACACCTTC.

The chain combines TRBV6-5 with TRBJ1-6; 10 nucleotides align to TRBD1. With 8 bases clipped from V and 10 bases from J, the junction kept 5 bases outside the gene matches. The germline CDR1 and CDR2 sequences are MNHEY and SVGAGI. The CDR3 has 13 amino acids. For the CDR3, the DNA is TGTGCCAGCGAGTGGGACAGGGGCTCACCCCTCCACTTT. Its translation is CASEWDRGSPLHF.

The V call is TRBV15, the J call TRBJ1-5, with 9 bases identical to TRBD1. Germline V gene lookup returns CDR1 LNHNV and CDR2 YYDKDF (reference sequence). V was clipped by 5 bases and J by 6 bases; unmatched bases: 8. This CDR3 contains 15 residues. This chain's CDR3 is CATSSEQGAGQPQHF. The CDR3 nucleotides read TGTGCCACCAGCTCCGAACAGGGGGCGGGTCAGCCCCAGCATTTT.

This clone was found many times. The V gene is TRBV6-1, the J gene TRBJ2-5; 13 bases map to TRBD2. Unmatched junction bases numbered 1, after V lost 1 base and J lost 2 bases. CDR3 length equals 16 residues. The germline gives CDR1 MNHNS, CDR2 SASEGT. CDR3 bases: TGTGCCAGCAGTGAAGGACTAGCGGGGGGTCAAGAGACCCAGTACTTC. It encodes CASSEGLAGGQETQYF.

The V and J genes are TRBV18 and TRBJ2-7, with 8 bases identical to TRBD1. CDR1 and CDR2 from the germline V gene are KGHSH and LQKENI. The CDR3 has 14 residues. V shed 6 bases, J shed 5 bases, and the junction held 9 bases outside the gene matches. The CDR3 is CASSLLDRVNEQYF. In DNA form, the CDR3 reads TGTGCCAGCTCTCTTTTGGACAGGGTCAACGAGCAGTACTTC. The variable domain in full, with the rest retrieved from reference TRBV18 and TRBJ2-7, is NAGVMQNPRHLVRRRGQEARLRCSPMKGHSHVYWYRQLPEEGLKFMVYLQKENIIDESGMPKERFSAEFPKEGPSILRIQQVVRGDSAAYFCASSLLDRVNEQYFGPGTRLTVT.